The clone carrying this T cell receptor beta chain turned up a few times. Its antigen remains unknown. PCR used 60 Vbeta primers and 13 Jbeta primers. TCRdb's copy holds only in-frame clones and misses some; the assay was immunoSEQ multiplex PCR. The table shows 100,000 to 150,000 clones, with approximately 76% occurring only once. This sample is drawn from a study of cytomegalovirus exposure and HLA in healthy donors. Study outcomes and limitations: Accurate predictions that matched the HLA-A and HLA-B alleles of most subjects were reportedly made from TCR beta sequences. A reported reduction in N-insertions relative to the roughly 670-donor mean was seen in an Asian-associated ancestry cluster in a later analysis. No immune exposure information besides CMV serostatus was available. Productive status was seen about 90% or about 30% of the time for most TCR beta V segments in an earlier analysis.

This sequence was found in a man in his fifties or sixties in good health and CMV-seropositive. Sequencing was done on a sample of PBMCs.

CDR3 sequence reads: CASAGGRQETQYF. The CDR3 DNA reads as TGTGCCAGCGCCGGAGGGCGCCAAGAGACCCAGTACTTC. The chain joins TRBV7-2 to TRBJ2-5, with TRBD2 as a possible D gene (6 bases). The CDR3 totals 13 residues. The V end was cut by 8 bases, the J end by 1 base, with 11 bases between. Germline CDR1 SGHTA, CDR2 FQGNSA.